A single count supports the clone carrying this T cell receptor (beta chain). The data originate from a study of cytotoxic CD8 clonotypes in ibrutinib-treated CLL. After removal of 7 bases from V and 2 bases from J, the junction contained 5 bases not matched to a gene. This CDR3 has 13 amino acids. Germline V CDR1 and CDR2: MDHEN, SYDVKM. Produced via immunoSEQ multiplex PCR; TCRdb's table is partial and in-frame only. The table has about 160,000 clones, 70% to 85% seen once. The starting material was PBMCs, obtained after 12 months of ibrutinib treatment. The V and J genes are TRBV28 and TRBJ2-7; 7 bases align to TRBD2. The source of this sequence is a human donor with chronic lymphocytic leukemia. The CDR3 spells CASKGLAAYEQYF. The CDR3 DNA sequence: TGTGCCAGCAAGGGGCTAGCGGCCTACGAGCAGTACTTC.